This TCR beta chain was found in a study of prognosis after radiotherapy for stage I lung cancer. Study in general: Concurrently with stereotactic body radiotherapy, no other therapy was received by any patient.

This clonotype has a count of ten or more. From genomic DNA, two-round multiplex PCR was used to amplify TCR beta CDR3. Round-one PCR had primers specific to each TRBV and TRBJ gene. TCRdb reprocessed the multiplex PCR reads via MiXCR and lists one record per CDR3 protein. This sample yields nearly 25,000 distinct CDR3 sequences, of which more than 35% are seen a single time; roughly 21% belongs to the top ten. The sequence came from a donor over 45 with non-small cell lung cancer. The starting material was PBMCs, obtained before or after stereotactic body radiation therapy (not recorded which).

The DNA of the CDR3 is TGTGCCAGCAGTTCCCCTATGGGTTGGGGAAATTCACCCCTCCACTTT. It yields the protein CASSSPMGWGNSPLHF. V usage is TRBV6-2 or TRBV6-3 and J usage is TRBJ1-6; D gene ambiguous. V was clipped by 4 bases and J by 7 bases, with 17 bases between them. The CDR3 totals 16 residues. Germline lookup yields CDR1 MNHEY and CDR2 SVGEGT.